Listed below are T cell receptor beta chains from one sample, sequenced in a study of cytomegalovirus exposure and HLA in healthy donors. Libraries were prepared by immunoSEQ multiplex PCR; TCRdb keeps only in-frame clonotypes and omits some of them. The sample lists about 180,000 clones, 60% to 85% occurring once. The sequencing input was PBMCs. The receptors were sampled from a man between 18 and 35 years old in good health and CMV-seronegative. CDR3s include the opening cysteine and the closing phenylalanine or tryptophan. A D gene is named only where the DNA matches it firmly. Clone sizes are given selectively: once, few, many, or a class where the clone is expanded.

>.|TRBD2|TRBJ2-3|TRBV5-4
CASSLGSGNVDTQYF
TGTGCCAGCAGCTTGGGCAGCGGGAACGTTGATACGCAGTATTTT
>.|.|TRBJ2-7|TRBV30
CAWSGRGGREQYF
TGTGCCTGGAGTGGAAGGGGGGGACGCGAGCAGTACTTC
>.|TRBD1|TRBJ2-1|TRBV28
CASSPVGGRNEQFF
TGTGCCAGCAGTCCGGTAGGGGGCAGAAATGAGCAGTTCTTC
>.|TRBD1|TRBJ1-2|TRBV18
CASSPTHPGGYGYTF
TGTGCCAGCTCACCGACACATCCAGGGGGCTATGGCTACACCTTC
>.|TRBD2|TRBJ2-5|TRBV11-2
CASSLAGGVETQYF
TGTGCCAGCAGCCTGGCGGGGGGCGTGGAGACCCAGTACTTC
>.|.|TRBJ1-5|TRBV7-6
CASSPQVWGSDQPQHF
TGTGCCAGCAGCCCCCAAGTGTGGGGCAGCGATCAGCCCCAGCATTTT
>.|TRBD1|TRBJ1-2|TRBV2
CASSIQGAYGYTF
TGTGCCAGCAGTATACAGGGGGCTTATGGCTACACCTTC
>.|TRBD1|TRBJ1-2|TRBV30
CAWSLSRDRGLNYGYTF
TGTGCCTGGAGTTTGTCCCGGGACAGGGGGCTTAACTATGGCTACACCTTC
>once|TRBD1|TRBJ1-1|TRBV7-3
CASSPTGVSTEAFF
TGTGCCAGCAGCCCAACAGGGGTTAGCACTGAAGCTTTCTTT
>.|TRBD2|TRBJ2-1|TRBV6-1
CASSVSGGTSDEQFF
TGTGCCAGCAGTGTCAGCGGGGGAACCTCGGATGAGCAGTTCTTC
>.|.|TRBJ2-5|TRBV30
CAWSVQGTQYF
TGTGCCTGGAGTGTACAGGGGACCCAGTACTTC
>.|TRBD1|TRBJ2-5|TRBV6-1
CASKGQGVGRQTQYF
TGTGCCAGCAAGGGACAGGGGGTAGGGAGGCAGACCCAGTACTTC
>.|TRBD2|TRBJ2-7|TRBV4-2
CASSRFKSGRENEQYF
TGTGCCAGCAGCCGCTTCAAGAGCGGGAGAGAGAACGAGCAGTACTTC
>.|.|TRBJ2-5|TRBV19
CASSISRQETQYF
TGTGCCAGTAGTATATCTCGTCAAGAGACCCAGTACTTC